This T cell receptor (beta chain) was observed in a study of persistence of HIV-infected CD4 T cells. This was the immunoSEQ version 4 assay in survey mode. Data came from immunoSEQ multiplex PCR; TCRdb stores just in-frame clones and leaves some out. The sample carries around 24,000 clones, about 74% recorded once. The study, taken as a whole, reports: Antigen-responding cells were enriched for degenerate expanded CDR3beta sequences. TCR oligoclonality correlated with proviral oligoclonality in the same sorted populations.

A remark on this clone: No antigen is known for it.

An overlapping HIV-1 Gag peptide pool stimulated these cells at about 0.9 ug/peptide/mL. CD4+ T cells upregulating both CD40 ligand and CD69 were sorted as responding cells. The receptor was isolated from an adult man with HIV who was CMV-seropositive. The starting material was CD4+ T cells sorted from PBMCs after 18-hour stimulation, obtained from a patient who received antiretroviral therapy.

CDR3 protein: CASSSGRNGEQYF. CDR3 nucleotide sequence: TGTGCCAGCAGCAGCGGACGGAATGGAGAGCAGTACTTC. The chain couples TRBV11-2 to TRBJ2-7; D possibly corresponds to TRBD2 (5 bases). The V gene's germline CDR1 is SGHAT and CDR2 FQNNGV. The ends were cut back, 5 bases at V and 7 bases at J, with 15 bases in the middle. The CDR3 runs 13 residues.